This TCR beta chain comes out of a study of cytomegalovirus exposure and HLA in healthy donors. Study summary: Researchers found that approximately 77% of about 400 genotyped donors fell within the Caucasian-associated ancestry cluster.

As to this clone: Its matching antigen is unknown.

Trimming removed 2 bases at V and 7 bases at J, with 12 bases between. The CDR3 covers 14 residues. Primers: 60 Vbeta forward and 13 Jbeta reverse. Clones were read by immunoSEQ multiplex PCR, and TCRdb kept only the in-frame ones, dropping some. The sample yields approximately 120,000 clones, roughly 79% seen once. Study observations and caveats: Among immune exposure information, only CMV serostatus was available. What TCR beta sequences reportedly achieved was accurate prediction of HLA-A and HLA-B alleles in most subjects.

This chain uses TRBV23-1 with TRBJ2-1, with a tentative D call TRBD2 (5 bases). TRBV23-1 is an open reading frame whose function is uncertain. The sequencing input was PBMCs. The receptor was isolated from a woman aged 25 to 39 in good health and CMV-seronegative. CDR3 residues: CASSQLMERNEQFF. CDR3 DNA: TGCGCCAGCAGTCAACTCATGGAGCGGAATGAGCAGTTCTTC.